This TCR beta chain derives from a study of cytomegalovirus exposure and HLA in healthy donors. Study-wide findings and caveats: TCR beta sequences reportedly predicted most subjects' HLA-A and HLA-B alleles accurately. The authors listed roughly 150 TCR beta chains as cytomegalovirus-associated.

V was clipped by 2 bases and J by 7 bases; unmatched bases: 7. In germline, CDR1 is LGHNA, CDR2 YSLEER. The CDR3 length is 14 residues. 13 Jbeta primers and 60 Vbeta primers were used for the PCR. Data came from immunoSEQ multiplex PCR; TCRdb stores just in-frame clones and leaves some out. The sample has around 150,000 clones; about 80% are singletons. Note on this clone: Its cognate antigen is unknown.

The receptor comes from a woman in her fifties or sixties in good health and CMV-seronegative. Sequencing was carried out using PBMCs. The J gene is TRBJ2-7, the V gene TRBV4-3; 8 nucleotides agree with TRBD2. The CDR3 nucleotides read TGCGCCAGCAGCCAACTACAGCGGGAGAGTGAGCAGTACTTC. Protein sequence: CASSQLQRESEQYF.